Presented here are 9 T cell receptor beta chains from one specimen sequenced in a study of yellow fever vaccine responses in identical twins (dated by TCRdb to between 2018 and 2020). The library was generated by RT-PCR. The reads were generated on an Illumina HiSeq 2500. The public reads were reprocessed in TCRdb via fastp at Q25 and MiXCR, keeping in-frame beta chains. Rows matching on CDR3 protein sequence are summarized as one entry with the most common DNA and genes. In all, the sample holds roughly 7,200 distinct CDR3 sequences, and 65% to 85% of those were seen once. The ten largest clonotypes hold 3% to 3.5% of the sample. Sequencing was performed on T cells from blood (PBMCs), unsorted or a sorted subset (not recorded which), taken before or after yellow fever vaccination (not recorded which). These receptors were taken from a woman younger than 35 who received the yellow fever vaccine. Donor details come from another sample of the same person, matched by shared clones.

This clonotype is deemed large. This chain joins TRBV4-1 and TRBJ1-2; 9 positions match TRBD1. Germline V CDR1 and CDR2: MGHRA, YSYEKL. Trimming took 4 bases from V and 1 from J; bases not matched to a gene: 4. The CDR3 extends over 15 amino acids. Here the CDR3 DNA reads TGCGCCAGCAGCCCCCGGACAGGGGATAACTATGGCTACACCTTC. Its protein is CASSPRTGDNYGYTF.

V is TRBV7-3 and J is TRBJ1-1; a possible D gene is TRBD1 (6 bases). From germline, CDR1 is SGHTA and CDR2 FQGTGA. The length of the CDR3 is 12 residues. Trimming left V 5 bases short and J 6 bases short, with 10 bases between. Here the CDR3 reads CASSPGGPEAFF. The CDR3 DNA sequence: TGTGCCAGCAGCCCCGGGGGCCCTGAAGCTTTCTTT.

The chain links TRBV6-5 to TRBJ2-1; D tentatively fits TRBD1 or TRBD2 (6 bases each). The length of the CDR3 is 13 residues. Germline V gene lookup returns CDR1 MNHEY and CDR2 SVGAGI. Trimming took 6 bases from V and 7 from J, leaving 13 bases between them. The CDR3 region has the DNA TGTGCCAGCAGCTACGGGGGCGGAAATGAGCAGTTCTTC. Protein product: CASSYGGGNEQFF.

The V and J genes are TRBV6-5 and TRBJ2-7; TRBD1 or TRBD2 may be the D gene (5 bases each). The CDR3 sequence is 15 residues long. The germline V and J ends were trimmed by 2 bases and 5 bases, with 16 bases remaining between them. Germline-derived CDR1 and CDR2 are MNHEY and SVGAGI. The CDR3 spells CASSYGIGERDEQYF. CDR3 bases: TGTGCCAGCAGTTACGGGATAGGGGAGAGGGACGAGCAGTACTTC.

V usage is TRBV29-1 and J usage is TRBJ2-7; 7 nucleotides line up with TRBD1. The V segment lost 4 bases and the J segment 4 bases; nucleotides outside the gene matches: 4. The CDR3 extends over 12 amino acids. Per the germline V gene, CDR1 is SQVTM and CDR2 is ANQGSEA. Here the CDR3 DNA reads TGCAGCGTTGTGGACAGGAATTACGAGCAGTACTTC. Its translation is CSVVDRNYEQYF.

This clonotype showed up just once. This rearrangement joins TRBV2 to TRBJ1-6, with 7 positions matching TRBD1. The length of the CDR3 is 14 residues. Germline trimming cut 6 bases from V and 4 bases from J; bases unmatched to any gene: 3. The germline V gene encodes CDR1 SNHLY and CDR2 FYNNEI. The CDR3 region is CASRGRGYNSPLHF. The DNA for the CDR3 is TGTGCCAGCAGGGGCAGGGGGTATAATTCACCCCTCCACTTT.

CDR3 nucleotides: TGCAGCGTTGGTGGGGGCTCTAACTATGGCTACACCTTC. Residues: CSVGGGSNYGYTF. This chain connects TRBV29-1 to TRBJ1-2; maybe TRBD1 (6 bases). The CDR3 runs to 13 residues. Looked up from germline, CDR1 is SQVTM and CDR2 is ANQGSEA. Between the trimmed V and J ends, which lost 4 bases and 0 bases, there was a span of 9 bases.

The table lists this clonotype with a few counts. DNA of the CDR3: TGTGCCAGCACCCAACTTCTAGCGTCAGAAGGGTACAATGAGCAGTTCTTC. Translated, it gives CASTQLLASEGYNEQFF. V and J are TRBV11-3 and TRBJ2-1, with D perhaps TRBD2 (6 bases). This CDR3 is 17 amino acids long. V dropped 7 bases and J dropped 4 bases, with 23 bases sitting between them. CDR1 and CDR2 (germline): SGHNT, YENEEA.

This chain links TRBV6-4 with TRBJ2-3, with 12 bases that match TRBD2. The CDR3 has 15 residues. Germline trimming cut 3 bases from V and 8 bases from J; bases unmatched to any gene: 6. Germline values: CDR1 MRHNA, CDR2 SNTAGT. CDR3 amino acids: CASSDSSGGAGTQYF. CDR3 bases: TGTGCCAGCAGTGATTCTAGCGGGGGGGCCGGTACGCAGTATTTT.